This record concerns one TCR beta chain sequence. Authors' processing steps: Reference gene primer amplification yielded estimated nucleated cell counts. Sequenced by immunoSEQ multiplex PCR; TCRdb stores in-frame clones only, minus some. The DNA gave D and trimming, while V, J and clone size come from that table. The table records about 370,000 clones, roughly nine tenths of them present only once. The data stem from a study of blood T cell repertoires in COVID-19. Whole-study context: PBMCs, B-cell-depleted T cells, or T cells were the source of the cDNA or gDNA that made up the material.

J was trimmed by 6 bases and V by 5 bases; bases with no gene match: 16. Germline loops: CDR1 SEHNR, CDR2 FQNEAQ (reference sequence). The length of the CDR3 is 18 residues. The chain carries TRBV7-9 and TRBJ2-3; 11 bases agree with TRBD1. Sample: PBMCs or T cells enriched from blood (not recorded which). This clonotype originated in a man aged 18 to 29 who had recovered from COVID-19. CDR3 sequence reads: CASSSGLFGQGATDTQYF. The CDR3 bases are TGTGCCAGCAGCAGCGGCCTCTTTGGACAGGGGGCAACCGATACGCAGTATTTT.